The clone carrying this T cell receptor (beta chain) was recorded a few times. Its matching antigen is unknown. The sample comes from a study of OX40 agonist ivuxolimab in advanced cancers. Study-level information: The drug used for patients, ivuxolimab, was an agonistic anti-OX40 (CD134) antibody. Dose-escalation patients were diagnosed with hepatocellular carcinoma, melanoma, renal cell cancer or head and neck cancer. Study-wide points: Circulating CD4+ and CD8+ T cells showed clonal expansion by week 6 at 0.1 to 3.0 mg/kg.

Clones were read by immunoSEQ multiplex PCR, and TCRdb kept only the in-frame ones, dropping some. The sample holds approximately 26,000 clones, around 85% seen once. Sampling times: baseline, cycle 4 day 1, cycle 7 day 1. The CDR3 has 15 amino acids. V shed 3 bases and J 7 bases; nucleotides not matched to a gene: 3. Germline CDR1 reads MNHNY; CDR2 reads SVGAGI (reference sequence). The source material was CD4+ or CD8+ T cells sorted from blood, sampled in a trial of the OX40 agonist ivuxolimab. The sequence derives from an adult with an advanced solid tumor such as melanoma, head and neck, liver or kidney cancer. The gene calls are TRBV6-6 and TRBJ2-1, with 13 bases matching TRBD2. The CDR3 region is CASSYWTSGRNEQFF. The CDR3 DNA reads as TGTGCCAGCAGTTATTGGACTAGCGGGAGAAATGAGCAGTTCTTC.